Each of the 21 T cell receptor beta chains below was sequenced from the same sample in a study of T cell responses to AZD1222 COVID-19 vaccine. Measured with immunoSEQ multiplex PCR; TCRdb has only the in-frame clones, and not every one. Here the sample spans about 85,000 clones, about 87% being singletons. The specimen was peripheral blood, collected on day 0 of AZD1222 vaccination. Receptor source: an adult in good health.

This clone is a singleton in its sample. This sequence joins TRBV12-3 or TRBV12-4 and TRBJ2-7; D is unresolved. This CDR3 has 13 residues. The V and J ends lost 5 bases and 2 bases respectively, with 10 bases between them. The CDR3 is CASSPRPAYEQYF. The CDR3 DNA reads TGTGCCAGCAGTCCCCGACCGGCCTACGAGCAGTACTTC.

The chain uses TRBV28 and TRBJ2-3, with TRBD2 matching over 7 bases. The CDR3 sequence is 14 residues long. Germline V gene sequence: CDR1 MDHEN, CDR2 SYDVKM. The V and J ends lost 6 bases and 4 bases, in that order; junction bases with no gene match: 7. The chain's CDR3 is CASSPAGISDTQYF. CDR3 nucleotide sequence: TGTGCCAGCAGCCCAGCGGGAATCTCAGATACGCAGTATTTT. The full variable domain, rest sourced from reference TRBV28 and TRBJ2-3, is DVKVTQSSRYLVKRTGEKVFLECVQDMDHENMFWYRQDPGLGLRLIYFSYDVKMKEKGDIPEGYSVSREKKERFSLILESASTNQTSMYLCASSPAGISDTQYFGPGTRLTVL.

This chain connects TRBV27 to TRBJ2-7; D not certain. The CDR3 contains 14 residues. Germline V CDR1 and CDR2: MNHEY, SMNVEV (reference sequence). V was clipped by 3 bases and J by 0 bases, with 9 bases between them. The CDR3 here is CASSFLADSYEQYF. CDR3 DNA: TGTGCCAGCAGTTTTTTGGCGGACTCCTACGAGCAGTACTTC.

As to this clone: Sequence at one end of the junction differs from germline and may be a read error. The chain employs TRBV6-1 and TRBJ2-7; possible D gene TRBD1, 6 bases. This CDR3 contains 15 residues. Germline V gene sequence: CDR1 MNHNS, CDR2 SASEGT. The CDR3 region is CASSQAGQRNYEQYF. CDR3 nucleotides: TGTGCCAGCAGTCAAGCTGGACAGCGGAACTACGAGCAGTACTTC.

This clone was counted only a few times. The CDR3 spells CASRALDADTQYF. In nucleotides, the CDR3 is TGCGCCAGCAGGGCCCTGGATGCAGATACGCAGTATTTT. The V call is TRBV4-1, the J call TRBJ2-3, with D unclear. The CDR3 contains 13 residues. Germline V gene data show CDR1 as MGHRA and CDR2 as YSYEKL. The V end was cut by 6 bases, the J end by 4 bases, with 11 bases between.

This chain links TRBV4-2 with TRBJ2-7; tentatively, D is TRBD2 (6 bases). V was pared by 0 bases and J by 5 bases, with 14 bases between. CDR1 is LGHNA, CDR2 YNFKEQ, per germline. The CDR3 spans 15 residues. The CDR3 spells CASSQDIRGGDEQYF. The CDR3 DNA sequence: TGTGCCAGCAGCCAAGATATTAGGGGCGGGGACGAGCAGTACTTC.

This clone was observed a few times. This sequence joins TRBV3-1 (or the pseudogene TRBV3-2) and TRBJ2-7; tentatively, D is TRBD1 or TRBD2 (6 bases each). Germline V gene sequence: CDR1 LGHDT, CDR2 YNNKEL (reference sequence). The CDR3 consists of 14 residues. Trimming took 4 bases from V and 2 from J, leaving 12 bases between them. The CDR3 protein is CASSPSEGAYEQYF. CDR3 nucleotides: TGTGCCAGCAGCCCTAGCGAGGGGGCCTACGAGCAGTACTTC.

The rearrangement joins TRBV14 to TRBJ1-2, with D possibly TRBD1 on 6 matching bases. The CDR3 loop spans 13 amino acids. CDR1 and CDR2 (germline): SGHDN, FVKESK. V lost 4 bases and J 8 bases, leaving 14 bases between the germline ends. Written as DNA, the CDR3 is TGTGCCAGCAGCCGGTGGGGGGCGGGCGGCTACACCTTC. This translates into CASSRWGAGGYTF.

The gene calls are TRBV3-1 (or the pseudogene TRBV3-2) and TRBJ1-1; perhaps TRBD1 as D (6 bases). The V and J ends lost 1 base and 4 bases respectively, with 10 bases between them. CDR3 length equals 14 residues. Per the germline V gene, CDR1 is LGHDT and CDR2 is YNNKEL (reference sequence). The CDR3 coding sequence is TGTGCCAGCAGCCAAGGACAGGTCCGCACTGAAGCTTTCTTT. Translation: CASSQGQVRTEAFF.

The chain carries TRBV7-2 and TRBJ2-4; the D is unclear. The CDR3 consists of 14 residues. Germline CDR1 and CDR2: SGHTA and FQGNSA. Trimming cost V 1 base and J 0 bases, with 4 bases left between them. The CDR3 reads CASSLGRAKNIQYF. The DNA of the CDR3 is TGTGCCAGCAGCTTAGGCCGAGCCAAAAACATTCAGTACTTC.

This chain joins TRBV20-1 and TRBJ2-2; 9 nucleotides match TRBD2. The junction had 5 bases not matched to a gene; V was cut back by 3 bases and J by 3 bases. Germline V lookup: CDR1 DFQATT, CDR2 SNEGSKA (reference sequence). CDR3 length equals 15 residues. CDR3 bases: TGCAGTGCTAGTCCTAGCGGGACTTACACCGGGGAGCTGTTTTTT. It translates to CSASPSGTYTGELFF.

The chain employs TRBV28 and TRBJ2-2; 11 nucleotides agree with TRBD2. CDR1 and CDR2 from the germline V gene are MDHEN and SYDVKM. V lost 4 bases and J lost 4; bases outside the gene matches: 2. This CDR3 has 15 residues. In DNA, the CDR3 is TGTGCCAGCAGTTCCCTAGCGGGAGGCACCGGGGAGCTGTTTTTT. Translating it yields CASSSLAGGTGELFF.

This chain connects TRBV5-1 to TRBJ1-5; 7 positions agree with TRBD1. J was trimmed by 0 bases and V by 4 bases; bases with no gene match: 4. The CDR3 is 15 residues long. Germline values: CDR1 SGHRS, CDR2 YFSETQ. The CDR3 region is CASSPGTDSNQPQHF. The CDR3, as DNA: TGCGCCAGCAGCCCTGGGACAGATAGCAATCAGCCCCAGCATTTT.

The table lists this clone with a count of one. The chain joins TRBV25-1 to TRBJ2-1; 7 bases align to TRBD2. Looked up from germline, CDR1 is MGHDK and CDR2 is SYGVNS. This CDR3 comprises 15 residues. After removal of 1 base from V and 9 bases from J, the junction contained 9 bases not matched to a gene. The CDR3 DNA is TGTGCCAGCAGTGAATCACAGACTAGCTGGGGTGAGCAGTTCTTC. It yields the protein CASSESQTSWGEQFF.

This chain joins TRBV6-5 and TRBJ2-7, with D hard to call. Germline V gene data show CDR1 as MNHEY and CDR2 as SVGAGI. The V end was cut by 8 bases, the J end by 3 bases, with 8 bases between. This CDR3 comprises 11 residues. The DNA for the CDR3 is TGTGCCAGCTCCGCGTTCTACGAGCAGTACTTC. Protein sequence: CASSAFYEQYF.

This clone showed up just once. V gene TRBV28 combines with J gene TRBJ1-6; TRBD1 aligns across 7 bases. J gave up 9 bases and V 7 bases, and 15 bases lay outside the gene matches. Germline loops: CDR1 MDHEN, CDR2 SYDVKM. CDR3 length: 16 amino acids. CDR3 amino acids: CASTLDRPSLVSPLHF. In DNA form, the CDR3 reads TGTGCCAGCACCCTGGACAGGCCATCCTTAGTTTCACCCCTCCACTTT.

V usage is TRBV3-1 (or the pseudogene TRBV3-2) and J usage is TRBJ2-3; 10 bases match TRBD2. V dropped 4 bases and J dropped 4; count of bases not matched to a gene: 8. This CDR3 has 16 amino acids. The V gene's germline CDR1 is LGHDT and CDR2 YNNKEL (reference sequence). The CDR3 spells CASSRSGRARADTQYF. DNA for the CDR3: TGTGCCAGCAGCCGAAGCGGGAGGGCCAGGGCAGATACGCAGTATTTT.

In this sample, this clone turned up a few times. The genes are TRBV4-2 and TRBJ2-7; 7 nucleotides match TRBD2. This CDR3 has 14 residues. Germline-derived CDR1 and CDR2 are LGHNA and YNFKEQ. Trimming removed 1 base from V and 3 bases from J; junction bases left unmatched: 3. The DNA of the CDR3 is TGTGCCAGCAGCCAAGGGGAGGGAGACTACGAGCAGTACTTC. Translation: CASSQGEGDYEQYF.

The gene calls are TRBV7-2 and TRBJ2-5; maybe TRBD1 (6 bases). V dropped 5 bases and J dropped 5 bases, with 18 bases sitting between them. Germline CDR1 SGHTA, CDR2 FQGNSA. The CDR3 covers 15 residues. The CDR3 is CASSRNLGAGETQYF. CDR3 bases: TGTGCCAGCAGCCGTAATTTGGGGGCCGGGGAGACCCAGTACTTC.

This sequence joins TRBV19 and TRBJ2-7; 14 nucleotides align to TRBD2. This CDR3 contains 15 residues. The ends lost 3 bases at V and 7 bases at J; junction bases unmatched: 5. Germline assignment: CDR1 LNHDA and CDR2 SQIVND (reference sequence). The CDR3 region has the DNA TGTGCCAGTAGTATGGGACTAGCGGGAGTTCGGGAGCAGTACTTC. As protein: CASSMGLAGVREQYF.

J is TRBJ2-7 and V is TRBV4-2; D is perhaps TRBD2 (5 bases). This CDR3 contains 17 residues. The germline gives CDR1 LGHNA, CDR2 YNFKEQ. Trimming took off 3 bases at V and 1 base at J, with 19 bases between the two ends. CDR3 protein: CASSHPSLGIASYEQYF. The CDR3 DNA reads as TGTGCCAGCAGCCACCCTAGCCTGGGCATAGCTTCCTACGAGCAGTACTTC.